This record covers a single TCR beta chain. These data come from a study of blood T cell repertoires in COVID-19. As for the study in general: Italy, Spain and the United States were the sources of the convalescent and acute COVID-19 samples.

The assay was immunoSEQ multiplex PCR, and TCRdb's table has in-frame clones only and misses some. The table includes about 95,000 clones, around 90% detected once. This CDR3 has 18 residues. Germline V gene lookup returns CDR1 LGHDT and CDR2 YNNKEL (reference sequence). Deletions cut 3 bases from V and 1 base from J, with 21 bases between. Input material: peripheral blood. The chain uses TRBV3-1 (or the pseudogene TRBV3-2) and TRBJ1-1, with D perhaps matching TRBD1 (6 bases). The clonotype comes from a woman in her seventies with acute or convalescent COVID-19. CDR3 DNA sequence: TGTGCCAGCAGCCAGGGCTATAGTACCGGGACACCGAACACTGAAGCTTTCTTT. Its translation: CASSQGYSTGTPNTEAFF.